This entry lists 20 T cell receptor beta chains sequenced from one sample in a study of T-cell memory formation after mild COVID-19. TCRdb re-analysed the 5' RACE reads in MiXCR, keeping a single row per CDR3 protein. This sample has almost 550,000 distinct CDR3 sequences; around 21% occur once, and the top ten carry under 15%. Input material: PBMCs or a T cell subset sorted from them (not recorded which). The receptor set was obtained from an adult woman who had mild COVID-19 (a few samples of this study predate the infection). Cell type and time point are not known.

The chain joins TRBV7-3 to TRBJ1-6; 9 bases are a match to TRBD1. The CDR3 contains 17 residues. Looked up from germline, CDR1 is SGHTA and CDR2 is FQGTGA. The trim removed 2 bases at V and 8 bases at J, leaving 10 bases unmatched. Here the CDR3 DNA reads TGTGCCAGCAGCTTACAAGGGGGGTGGACAGGGGATTCACCCCTCCACTTT. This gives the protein CASSLQGGWTGDSPLHF.

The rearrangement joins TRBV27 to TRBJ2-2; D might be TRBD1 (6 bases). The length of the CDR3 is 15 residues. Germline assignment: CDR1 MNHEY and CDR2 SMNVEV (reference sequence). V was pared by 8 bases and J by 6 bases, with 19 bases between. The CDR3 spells CASATQGIWAGELFF. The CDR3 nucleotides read TGTGCCAGCGCCACTCAGGGGATTTGGGCCGGGGAGCTGTTTTTT.

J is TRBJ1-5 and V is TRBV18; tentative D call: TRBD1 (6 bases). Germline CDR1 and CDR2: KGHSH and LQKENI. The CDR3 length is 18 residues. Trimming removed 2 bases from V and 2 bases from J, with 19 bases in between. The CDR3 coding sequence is TGTGCCAGCTCACCAACGAATTACAGGGATGGGGGCAATCAGCCCCAGCATTTT. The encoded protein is CASSPTNYRDGGNQPQHF.

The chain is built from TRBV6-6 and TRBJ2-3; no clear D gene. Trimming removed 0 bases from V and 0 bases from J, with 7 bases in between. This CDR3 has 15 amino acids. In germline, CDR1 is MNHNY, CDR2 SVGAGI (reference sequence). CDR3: CASSYSSPSTDTQYF. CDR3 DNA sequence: TGTGCCAGCAGTTACTCCAGCCCAAGCACAGATACGCAGTATTTT.

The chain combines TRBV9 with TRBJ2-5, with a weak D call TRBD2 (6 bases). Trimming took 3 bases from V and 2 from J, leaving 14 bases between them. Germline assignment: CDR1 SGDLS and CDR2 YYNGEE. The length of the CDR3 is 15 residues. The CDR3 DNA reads TGTGCCAGCAGCGCGGAGGGCCAGAGGCAAGAGACCCAGTACTTC. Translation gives CASSAEGQRQETQYF.

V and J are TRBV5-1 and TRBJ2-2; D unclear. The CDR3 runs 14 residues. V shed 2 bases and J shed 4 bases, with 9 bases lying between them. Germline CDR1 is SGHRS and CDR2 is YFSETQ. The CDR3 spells CASSLERGTGELFF. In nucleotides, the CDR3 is TGCGCCAGCAGCTTAGAAAGAGGCACCGGGGAGCTGTTTTTT.

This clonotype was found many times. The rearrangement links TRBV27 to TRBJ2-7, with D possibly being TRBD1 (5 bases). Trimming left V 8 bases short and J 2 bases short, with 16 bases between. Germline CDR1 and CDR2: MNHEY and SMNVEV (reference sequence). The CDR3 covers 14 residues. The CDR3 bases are TGTGCCAGCCAGGGCCCGACAAGCCCCTACGAGCAGTACTTC. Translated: CASQGPTSPYEQYF.

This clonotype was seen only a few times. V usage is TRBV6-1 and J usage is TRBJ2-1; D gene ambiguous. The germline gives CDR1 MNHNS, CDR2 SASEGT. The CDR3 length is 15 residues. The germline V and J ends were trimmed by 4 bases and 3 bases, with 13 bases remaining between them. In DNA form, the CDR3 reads TGTGCCAGCAGTGTAGGCGCGGAGATCTACAATGAGCAGTTCTTC. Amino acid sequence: CASSVGAEIYNEQFF.

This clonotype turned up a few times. CDR3 coding DNA: TGTGCCAGCAGTCCGTGGACAGAGGAAGCTTTCTTT. Protein product: CASSPWTEEAFF. V gene TRBV12-3 or TRBV12-4 combines with J gene TRBJ1-1, with TRBD1 as a possible D gene (6 bases). This CDR3 comprises 12 residues. Trimming pared 5 bases from V and 8 bases from J, leaving 12 bases between.

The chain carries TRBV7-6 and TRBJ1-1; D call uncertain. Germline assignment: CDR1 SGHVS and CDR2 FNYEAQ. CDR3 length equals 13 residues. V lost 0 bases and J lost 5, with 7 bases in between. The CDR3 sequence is CASSLALSTEAFF. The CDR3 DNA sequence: TGTGCCAGCAGCTTAGCCCTTTCTACTGAAGCTTTCTTT. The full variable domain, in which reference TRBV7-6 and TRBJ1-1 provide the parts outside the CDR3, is GAGVSQSPRYKVTKRGQDVALRCDPISGHVSLYWYRQALGQGPEFLTYFNYEAQQDKSGLPNDRFSAERPEGSISTLTIQRTEQRDSAMYRCASSLALSTEAFFGQGTRLTVV.

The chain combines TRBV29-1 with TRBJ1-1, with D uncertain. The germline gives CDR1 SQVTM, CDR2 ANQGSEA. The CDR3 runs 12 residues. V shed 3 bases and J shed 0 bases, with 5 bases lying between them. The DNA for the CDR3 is TGCAGCGTTGACGGTATGAACACTGAAGCTTTCTTT. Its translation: CSVDGMNTEAFF.

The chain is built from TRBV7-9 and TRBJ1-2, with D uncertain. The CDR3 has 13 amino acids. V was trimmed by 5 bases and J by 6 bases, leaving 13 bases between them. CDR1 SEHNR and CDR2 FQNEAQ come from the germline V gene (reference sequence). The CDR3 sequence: CASSLSGFDGYTF. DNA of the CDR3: TGTGCCAGCAGCCTCTCGGGATTCGATGGCTACACCTTC.

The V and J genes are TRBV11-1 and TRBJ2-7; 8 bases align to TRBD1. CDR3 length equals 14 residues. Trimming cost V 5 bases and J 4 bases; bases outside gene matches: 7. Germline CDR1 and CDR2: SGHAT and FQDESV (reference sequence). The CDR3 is CASSPSRDRYEQYF. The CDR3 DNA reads TGTGCCAGCAGCCCAAGTAGGGACAGGTACGAGCAGTACTTC.

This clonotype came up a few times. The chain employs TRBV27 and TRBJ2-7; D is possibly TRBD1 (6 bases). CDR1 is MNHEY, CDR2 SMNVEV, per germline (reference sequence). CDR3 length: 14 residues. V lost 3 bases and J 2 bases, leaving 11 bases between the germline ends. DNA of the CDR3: TGTGCCAGCAGTTTCGGGACAAATCCCTACGAGCAGTACTTC. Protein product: CASSFGTNPYEQYF.

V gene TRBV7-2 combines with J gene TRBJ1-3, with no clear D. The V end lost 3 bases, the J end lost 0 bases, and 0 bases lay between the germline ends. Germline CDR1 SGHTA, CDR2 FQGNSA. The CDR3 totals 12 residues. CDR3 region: CASSFSGNTIYF. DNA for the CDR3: TGTGCCAGCAGCTTCTCTGGAAACACCATATATTTT.

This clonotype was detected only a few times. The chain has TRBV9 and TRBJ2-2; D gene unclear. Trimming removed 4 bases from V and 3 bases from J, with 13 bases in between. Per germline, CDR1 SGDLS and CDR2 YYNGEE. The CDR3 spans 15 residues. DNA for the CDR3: TGTGCCAGCAGCCCACGGGTAGTCGACACCGGGGAGCTGTTTTTT. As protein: CASSPRVVDTGELFF.

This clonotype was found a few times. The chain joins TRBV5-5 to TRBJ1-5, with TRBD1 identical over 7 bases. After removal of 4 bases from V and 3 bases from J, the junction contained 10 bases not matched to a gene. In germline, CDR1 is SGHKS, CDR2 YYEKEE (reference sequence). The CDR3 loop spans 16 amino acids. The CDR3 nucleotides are TGTGCCAGCAGCACGGGACAGTCTTATCTCAATCAGCCCCAGCATTTT. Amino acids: CASSTGQSYLNQPQHF.

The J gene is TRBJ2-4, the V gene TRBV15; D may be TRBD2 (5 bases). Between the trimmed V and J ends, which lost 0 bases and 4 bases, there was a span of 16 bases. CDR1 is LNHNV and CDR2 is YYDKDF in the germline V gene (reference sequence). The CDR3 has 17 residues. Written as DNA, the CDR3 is TGTGCCACCAGCAGAGATCGCGGTAGTCTAGCTAAAAACATTCAGTACTTC. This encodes CATSRDRGSLAKNIQYF.

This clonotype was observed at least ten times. CDR3 sequence (DNA): TGCAGCGCCGGAACGCAGGGCTTGGTGGATACGCAGTATTTT. This codes for CSAGTQGLVDTQYF. The gene calls are TRBV29-1 and TRBJ2-3; D might be TRBD1 (5 bases). Germline V gene sequence: CDR1 SQVTM, CDR2 ANQGSEA. CDR3 length: 14 residues. With 7 bases removed from V and 6 bases from J, the gap between germline ends came to 20 bases.

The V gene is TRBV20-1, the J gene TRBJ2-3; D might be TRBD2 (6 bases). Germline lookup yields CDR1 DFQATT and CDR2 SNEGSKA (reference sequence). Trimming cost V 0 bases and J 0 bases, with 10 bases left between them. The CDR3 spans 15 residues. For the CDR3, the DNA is TGCAGTGCTAGAGATACGGGGGAGAGCACAGATACGCAGTATTTT. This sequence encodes CSARDTGESTDTQYF.